This entry features one T cell receptor beta chain sequence. This sample was taken from a study of blood T cell repertoires in COVID-19. V was trimmed by 6 bases and J by 0 bases, leaving 10 bases between them. The CDR3 has 14 residues. Germline loops: CDR1 SEHNR, CDR2 FQNEAQ (reference sequence). Here immunoSEQ multiplex PCR was the method, and the copy in TCRdb shows in-frame clones only, minus some. The sample includes approximately 200,000 clones, roughly nine tenths seen only once; the top ten take 2.9%. What was sequenced was peripheral blood. This chain connects TRBV7-9 to TRBJ2-3; a weak D match, TRBD2 (5 bases). This sequence originates from a woman younger than 45 with active or convalescent COVID-19. The CDR3 nucleotides are TGTGCCAGCAGTTACACGGGGAGCACAGATACGCAGTATTTT. This sequence encodes CASSYTGSTDTQYF.